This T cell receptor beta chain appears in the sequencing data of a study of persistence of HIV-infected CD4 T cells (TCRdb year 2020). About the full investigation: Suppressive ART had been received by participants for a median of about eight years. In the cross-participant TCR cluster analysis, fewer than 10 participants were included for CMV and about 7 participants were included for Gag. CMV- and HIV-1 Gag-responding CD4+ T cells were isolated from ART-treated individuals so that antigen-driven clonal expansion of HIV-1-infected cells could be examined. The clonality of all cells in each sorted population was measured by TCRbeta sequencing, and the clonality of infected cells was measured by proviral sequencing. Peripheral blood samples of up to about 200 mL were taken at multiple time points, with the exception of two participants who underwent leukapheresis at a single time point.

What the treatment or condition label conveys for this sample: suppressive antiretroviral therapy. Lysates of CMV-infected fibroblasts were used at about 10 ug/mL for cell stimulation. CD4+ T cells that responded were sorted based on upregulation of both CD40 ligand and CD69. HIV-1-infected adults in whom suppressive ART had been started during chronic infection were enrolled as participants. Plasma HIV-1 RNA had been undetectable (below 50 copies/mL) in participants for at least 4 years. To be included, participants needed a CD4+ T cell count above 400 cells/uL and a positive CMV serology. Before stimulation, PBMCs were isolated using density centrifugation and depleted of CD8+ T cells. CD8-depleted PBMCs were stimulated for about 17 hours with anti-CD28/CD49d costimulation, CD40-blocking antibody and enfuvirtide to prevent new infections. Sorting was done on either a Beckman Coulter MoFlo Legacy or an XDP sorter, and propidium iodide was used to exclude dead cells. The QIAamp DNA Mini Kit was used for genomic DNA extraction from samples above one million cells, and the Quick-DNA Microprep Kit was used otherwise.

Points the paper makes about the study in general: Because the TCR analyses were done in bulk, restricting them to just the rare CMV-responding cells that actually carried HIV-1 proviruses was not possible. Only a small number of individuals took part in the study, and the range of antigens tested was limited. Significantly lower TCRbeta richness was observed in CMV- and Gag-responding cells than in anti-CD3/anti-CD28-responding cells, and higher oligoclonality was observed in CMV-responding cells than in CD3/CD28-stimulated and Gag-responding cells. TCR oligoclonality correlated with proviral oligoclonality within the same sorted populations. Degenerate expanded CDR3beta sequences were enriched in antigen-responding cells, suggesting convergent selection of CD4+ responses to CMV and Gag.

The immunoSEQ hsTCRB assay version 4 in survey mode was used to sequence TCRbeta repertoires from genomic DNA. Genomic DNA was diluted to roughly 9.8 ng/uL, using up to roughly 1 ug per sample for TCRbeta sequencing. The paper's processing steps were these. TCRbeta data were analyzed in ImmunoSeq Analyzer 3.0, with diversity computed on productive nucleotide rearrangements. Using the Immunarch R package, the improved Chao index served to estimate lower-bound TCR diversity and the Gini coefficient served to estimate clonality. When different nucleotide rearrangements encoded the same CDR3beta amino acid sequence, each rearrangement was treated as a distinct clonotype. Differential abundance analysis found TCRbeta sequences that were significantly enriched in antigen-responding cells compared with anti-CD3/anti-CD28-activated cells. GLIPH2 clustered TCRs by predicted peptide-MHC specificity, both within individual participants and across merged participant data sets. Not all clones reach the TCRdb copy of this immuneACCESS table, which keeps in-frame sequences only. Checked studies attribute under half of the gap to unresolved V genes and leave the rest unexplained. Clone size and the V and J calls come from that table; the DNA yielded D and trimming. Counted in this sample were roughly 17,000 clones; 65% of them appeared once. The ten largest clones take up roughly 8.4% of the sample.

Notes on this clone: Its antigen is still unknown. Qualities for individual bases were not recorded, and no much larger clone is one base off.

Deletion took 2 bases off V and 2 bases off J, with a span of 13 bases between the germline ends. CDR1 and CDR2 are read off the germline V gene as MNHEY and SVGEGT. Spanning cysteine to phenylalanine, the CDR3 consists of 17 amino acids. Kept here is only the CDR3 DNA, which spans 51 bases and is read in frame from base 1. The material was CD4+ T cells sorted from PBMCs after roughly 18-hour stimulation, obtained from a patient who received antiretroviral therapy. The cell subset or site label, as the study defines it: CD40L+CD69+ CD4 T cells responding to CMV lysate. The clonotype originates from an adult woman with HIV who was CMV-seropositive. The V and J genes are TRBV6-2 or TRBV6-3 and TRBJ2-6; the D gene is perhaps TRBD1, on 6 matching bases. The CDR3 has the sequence CASSYGTQPTGANVLTF. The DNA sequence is TGTGCCAGCAGTTACGGGACACAACCGACTGGGGCCAACGTCCTGACTTTC.